This T cell receptor beta chain is drawn from a study of cytomegalovirus exposure and HLA in healthy donors. The study's findings and limits: TCR clusters originating in the first cohort tended to co-occur in the 100 to 150 validation repertoires, according to a later analysis. In vitro confirmation showed a few CMV-associated chains to be CMV antigen specific. While the bulk of TCR sequences proved rare, some public TCRs turned up in many donors. The study labeled fewer than 200 TCR beta chains cytomegalovirus-associated.

Of note for this clone: The antigen remains unidentified.

After removal of 8 bases from V and 0 bases from J, the junction contained 15 bases not matched to a gene. CDR1 is SGHAT, CDR2 FQNNGV, per germline. CDR3 size: 17 residues. Assay: immunoSEQ multiplex PCR; the TCRdb copy retains only in-frame clones and omits some. The table has 200,000 to 250,000 clones, about nine tenths seen once. Sequencing was carried out using PBMCs. The chain has TRBV11-2 and TRBJ2-7, with 8 nucleotides matching TRBD2. The TCR comes from a woman aged 18-29 years in good health and CMV-seropositive. CDR3 sequence (DNA): TGTGCCAGCGACCAAGGAGCGGGAGTGCCCAACTCCTACGAGCAGTACTTC. This gives the protein CASDQGAGVPNSYEQYF.